This T cell receptor beta chain is from a study of T cells in women clearing cervical HPV infection. Looking at the study overall: Case blood was drawn a median around 140 days after lesion detection.

About this clone itself: The antigen remains unidentified. The DNA ends 3 residues before the CDR3 does, and the rest of the CDR3 is filled in from the germline J gene.

CDR3 size: 15 residues. Trimming removed 1 base at V and 0 bases at J, with 12 bases between. Germline V gene data show CDR1 as DFQATT and CDR2 as SNEGSKA (reference sequence). MY09/MY11 PCR detected cervical HPV DNA; dot-blot assigned genotypes. General observations from the study: TRBV6-7 abundance was lower in cases than controls (around 0.1% versus 0.15%).

The repertoire was sequenced with immunoSEQ multiplex PCR; TCRdb's copy has only in-frame clones and lacks some. Across some 20,000 clones, the top ten clones capture roughly an eighth of the sample. The rearrangement uses TRBV20-1 and TRBJ1-1; D remains unclear. The sequencing input was blood buffy coat. The clonotype was recovered from a woman aged 18 to 69 with a cervical HPV16 infection that either progressed to CIN3+ or cleared (not recorded which). The CDR3 sequence: CSARGAGRLNTEAFF. The DNA read from the CDR3 is TGCAGTGCTAGAGGGGCGGGCAGATTGAACACTGAA.